Listed below are T cell receptor beta chains from one sample, sequenced in a study of OX40 agonist ivuxolimab in advanced cancers. Sequencing used immunoSEQ multiplex PCR; TCRdb keeps in-frame clones, though not all of them. The profile shows about 92,000 clones, more than 80% of them singletons. The sample was CD4+ or CD8+ T cells sorted from blood, taken in a trial of the OX40 agonist ivuxolimab. The source is an adult with an advanced solid tumor such as melanoma, head and neck, liver or kidney cancer. CDR3s include the opening cysteine and the closing phenylalanine or tryptophan. A D gene is named only where the DNA matches it firmly. Not all rows give a size; the values are once, few, many and, for expanded clones, a class.

size,D,V,J,CDR3,DNA
-,-,TRBV10-3,TRBJ2-7,CAISDGGGGEQYF,TGTGCCATCAGTGACGGGGGAGGAGGGGAGCAGTACTTC
-,TRBD2,TRBV7-3,TRBJ2-5,CASSRSGISAKGKTQYF,TGTGCCAGCAGTCGTAGCGGGATAAGTGCTAAGGGAAAGACCCAGTACTTC
few,TRBD1,TRBV7-2,TRBJ1-2,CASSLGQGIYGYTF,TGTGCCAGCAGCTTAGGACAGGGGATCTATGGCTACACCTTC
-,TRBD1,TRBV9,TRBJ2-7,CASSSLDRDEQYF,TGTGCCAGCAGCTCCTTGGACAGGGACGAGCAGTACTTC
-,TRBD1,TRBV5-1,TRBJ1-2,CASSPTTQGAGRGYTF,TGCGCCAGCAGCCCCACTACACAGGGGGCCGGGCGTGGCTACACCTTC
-,-,TRBV11-2,TRBJ1-6,CASSLVAGGSPLHF,TGTGCCAGCAGCTTAGTCGCAGGAGGTTCACCCCTCCACTTT
once,TRBD1,TRBV18,TRBJ1-1,CASSPRQGEAFF,TGTGCCAGCTCACCCCGACAGGGGGAGGCTTTCTTT
-,-,TRBV30,TRBJ2-3,CAWTVGNTDTQYF,TGTGCCTGGACGGTAGGGAACACAGATACGCAGTATTTT
-,-,TRBV20-1,TRBJ1-4,CSAKNNEKLFF,TGCAGTGCGAAGAATAATGAAAAACTGTTTTTT
-,TRBD1,TRBV7-9,TRBJ1-1,CASSAQGAVTEAFF,TGTGCCAGCAGCGCACAGGGGGCAGTCACTGAAGCTTTCTTT
-,TRBD1,TRBV30,TRBJ2-3,CASTTGATQYF,TGTGCCTCCACGACAGGGGCTACGCAGTATTTT
-,-,TRBV6-5,TRBJ1-6,CASSLDFPNSPLHF,TGTGCCAGCAGCCTTGACTTCCCCAATTCACCCCTCCACTTT
-,TRBD2,TRBV9,TRBJ2-7,CASSVQAGGGEQYF,TGTGCCAGCAGCGTACAAGCGGGGGGAGGCGAGCAGTACTTC
-,TRBD2,TRBV6-6,TRBJ2-1,CASSSAPGLAYNEQFF,TGTGCCAGCAGTTCAGCTCCGGGACTAGCGTACAATGAGCAGTTCTTC
once,TRBD2,TRBV7-2,TRBJ2-7,CASSLAVSGNFYEQYF,TGTGCCAGCAGCTTAGCGGTTAGCGGGAATTTCTACGAGCAGTACTTC
-,-,TRBV6-6,TRBJ2-7,CASSYPDSGDYEQYF,TGTGCCAGCAGTTACCCTGACTCTGGAGACTACGAGCAGTACTTC
-,-,TRBV12-5,TRBJ1-2,CASGYVGVNYGYTF,TGTGCTAGTGGTTATGTGGGGGTTAACTATGGCTACACCTTC
-,-,TRBV5-1,TRBJ2-1,CASSLDSRQGGEQFF,TGCGCCAGCAGCTTGGACTCGCGCCAGGGGGGTGAGCAGTTCTTC
-,TRBD2,TRBV7-2,TRBJ2-3,CASSSKGLALFHF,TGTGCCAGCAGCTCCAAGGGACTAGCGTTGTTTCATTTT
once,TRBD2,TRBV11-2,TRBJ2-7,CASSLKLATGEQYF,TGTGCCAGCAGCTTAAAACTAGCGACGGGCGAGCAGTACTTC
-,-,TRBV5-1,TRBJ2-3,CASRGPTADTQYF,TGCGCCTCCCGAGGGCCGACCGCAGATACGCAGTATTTT
few,TRBD2,TRBV5-1,TRBJ2-3,CASSLLAGTDTQYF,TGCGCCAGCAGCCTACTAGCGGGCACAGATACGCAGTATTTT
-,-,TRBV7-2,TRBJ2-2,CASSLYDTGELFF,TGTGCCAGCAGCCTTTATGACACCGGGGAGCTGTTTTTT
-,TRBD1,TRBV11-2,TRBJ2-1,CASNSRDRVKNEQFF,TGTGCCAGCAACTCCCGGGACAGGGTGAAGAATGAGCAGTTCTTC
-,TRBD1,TRBV29-1,TRBJ2-7,CSVWVGQGYEQYF,TGCAGCGTGTGGGTAGGACAGGGCTACGAGCAGTACTTC
-,TRBD1,TRBV5-1,TRBJ1-2,CASSFETGGAGYGYTF,TGCGCCAGCAGCTTTGAGACAGGGGGCGCAGGCTATGGCTACACCTTC
-,TRBD2,TRBV7-2,TRBJ2-7,CASSLTRGGTYEQYF,TGTGCCAGCAGCTTAACGCGCGGGGGGACTTACGAGCAGTACTTC
-,-,TRBV18,TRBJ2-7,CASGQGYEQYF,TGTGCCAGCGGGCAGGGCTACGAGCAGTACTTC
few,-,TRBV30,TRBJ1-6,CAWRAKGVSNSPLHF,TGTGCCTGGAGAGCTAAAGGGGTCAGTAATTCACCCCTCCACTTT
once,TRBD1,TRBV5-6,TRBJ2-1,CASSPRQGSSYNEQFF,TGTGCCAGCAGCCCCAGACAGGGAAGCTCCTACAATGAGCAGTTCTTC
-,TRBD2,TRBV29-1,TRBJ2-7,CSGGGNGYEQYF,TGCAGCGGGGGGGGTAACGGCTACGAGCAGTACTTC
-,-,TRBV10-3,TRBJ2-7,CAIRNRAQEYEQYF,TGTGCCATCAGGAACAGGGCCCAAGAATACGAGCAGTACTTC
-,-,TRBV18,TRBJ2-7,CASSPGYEQYF,TGTGCCAGCTCACCCGGCTACGAGCAGTACTTC
-,-,TRBV29-1,TRBJ2-6,CSVDNTGANVLTF,TGCAGCGTTGACAATACTGGGGCCAACGTCCTGACTTTC
few,-,TRBV2,TRBJ1-4,CASSSRGPTNEKLFF,TGTGCCAGCAGTTCCCGGGGTCCGACTAATGAAAAACTGTTTTTT
-,TRBD2,TRBV2,TRBJ2-7,CASSSGRVAYEQYF,TGTGCCAGCAGTAGCGGGAGAGTCGCCTACGAGCAGTACTTC
-,-,TRBV7-9,TRBJ2-3,CASSLYSTNTDTQYF,TGTGCCAGCAGCTTATATTCAACAAACACAGATACGCAGTATTTT